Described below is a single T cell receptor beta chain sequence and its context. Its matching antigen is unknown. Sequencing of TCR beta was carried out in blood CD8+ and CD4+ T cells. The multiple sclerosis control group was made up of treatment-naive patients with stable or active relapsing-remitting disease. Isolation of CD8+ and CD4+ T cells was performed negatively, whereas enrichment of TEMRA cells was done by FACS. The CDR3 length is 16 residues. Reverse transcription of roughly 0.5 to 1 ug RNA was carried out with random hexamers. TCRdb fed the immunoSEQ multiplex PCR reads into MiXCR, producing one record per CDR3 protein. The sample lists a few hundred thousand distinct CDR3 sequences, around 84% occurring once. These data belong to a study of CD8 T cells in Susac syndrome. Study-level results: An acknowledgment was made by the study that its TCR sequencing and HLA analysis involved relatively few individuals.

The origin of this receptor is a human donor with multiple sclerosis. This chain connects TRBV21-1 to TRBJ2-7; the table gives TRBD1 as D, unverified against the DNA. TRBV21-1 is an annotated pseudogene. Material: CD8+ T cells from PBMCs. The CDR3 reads CASSPLGAAHSYEQYF. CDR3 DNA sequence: TGTGCCAGCAGCCCCCTAGGAGCGGCACACTCCTACGAGCAGTACTTC.